This is a list of T cell receptor beta chains from one sample in a study of graft-versus-host responses after intestinal transplantation. Repertoires were generated with immunoSEQ multiplex PCR, while TCRdb's copy carries only in-frame clones and drops some. Of over 9,000 clones listed, around 87% were seen once; the top ten hold 9.9%. The sample here was PBMCs, taken more than 230 days after intestinal transplant. Receptors originate from a human patient who received an intestinal transplant, so some T cells may come from the graft donor. Both conserved end residues are part of each CDR3. D genes are given only for firm matches. Some rows have no size entry. The others give once, few or many, or a class for an expanded clone.

j_call	clone_size	d_call	v_call	cdr3_nt	cdr3_aa
TRBJ2-4	.	.	TRBV19	TGTGCCAGTAGTATAGATCTCCGGGTGTGGTACTTC	CASSIDLRVWYF
TRBJ2-7	.	TRBD2	TRBV18	TGTGCCAGCTCACCAAGATCGACTAGCGGCTACGAGCAGTACTTC	CASSPRSTSGYEQYF
TRBJ2-5	few	TRBD2	TRBV19	TGTGCCAGTAGTTTGGGACTAGCCCACGAGACCCAGTACTTC	CASSLGLAHETQYF
TRBJ2-3	.	.	TRBV4-1	TGCGCCAGCAGGCGGACAGTGGGAAGCACAGATACGCAGTATTTT	CASRRTVGSTDTQYF
TRBJ2-2	.	.	TRBV27	TGTGCCAGCAGCCTTCTGGGAGTCGGCACCGGGGAGCTGTTTTTT	CASSLLGVGTGELFF
TRBJ2-1	.	.	TRBV5-6	TGTGCCAGCAGGACTTACTCCTACAATGAGCAGTTCTTC	CASRTYSYNEQFF
TRBJ2-4	.	TRBD1	TRBV10-2	TGCGCCAGCAGTGAGTCGACAGGGCGGGAAAACATTCAGTACTTC	CASSESTGRENIQYF
TRBJ2-5	once	.	TRBV27	TGTGCCAGCAGTCAACACGCTTACATCCCCGCACAAGAGACCCAGTACTTC	CASSQHAYIPAQETQYF
TRBJ1-4	.	TRBD1	TRBV11-2	TGTGCCAGCAGCTCGAGGGGGCAAGACGAAAAACTGTTTTTT	CASSSRGQDEKLFF
TRBJ2-7	once	.	TRBV19	TGTGCCAGTAGTATAGGGGACGGAGCCTACGAGCAGTACTTC	CASSIGDGAYEQYF
TRBJ2-7	.	.	TRBV30	TGTGCCTGGAGTGTAAACTACGAGCAGTACTTC	CAWSVNYEQYF
TRBJ2-3	.	.	TRBV30	TGTGGTGGGTCGGCCCAGGGAGATACGCAGTATTTT	CGGSAQGDTQYF
TRBJ2-7	.	TRBD2	TRBV5-6	TGTGCCAGCAGCTTAGGCGGACTAGCGGTTAGACCATACGAGCAGTACTTC	CASSLGGLAVRPYEQYF
TRBJ2-3	.	.	TRBV7-9	TGTGCCAGCATCTATCCTGGAAGCACAGATACGCAGTATTTT	CASIYPGSTDTQYF
TRBJ2-5	few	.	TRBV19	TGTGCCAGTAGTAAAGGACCGGTCCAAGAGACCCAGTACTTC	CASSKGPVQETQYF
TRBJ2-7	.	.	TRBV6-6	TGTGCCAGCAGTTATGGAGGCTGGGGGGAATCCTACGAGCAGTACTTC	CASSYGGWGESYEQYF